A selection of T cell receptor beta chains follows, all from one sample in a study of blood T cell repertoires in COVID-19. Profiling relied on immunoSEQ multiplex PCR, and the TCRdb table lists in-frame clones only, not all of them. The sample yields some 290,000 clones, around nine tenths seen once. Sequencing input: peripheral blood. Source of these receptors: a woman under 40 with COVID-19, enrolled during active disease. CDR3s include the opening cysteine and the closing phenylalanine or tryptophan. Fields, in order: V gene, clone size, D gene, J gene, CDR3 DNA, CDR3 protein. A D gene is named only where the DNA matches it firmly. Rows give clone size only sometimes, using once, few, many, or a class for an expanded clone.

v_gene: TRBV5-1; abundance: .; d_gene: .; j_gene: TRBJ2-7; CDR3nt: TGCGCCAGCAGCTTGGGGACGGACAGCTCCTACGAGCAGTACTTC; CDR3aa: CASSLGTDSSYEQYF
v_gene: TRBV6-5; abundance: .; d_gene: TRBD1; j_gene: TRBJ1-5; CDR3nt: TGTGCCAGCGTTGGACAGGGTGGTCAGCCCCAGCATTTT; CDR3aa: CASVGQGGQPQHF
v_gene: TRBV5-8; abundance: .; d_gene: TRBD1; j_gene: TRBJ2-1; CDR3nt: TGTGCCAGCAGCCGTCTAGGACAGGGATGGGAGCAGTTCTTC; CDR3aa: CASSRLGQGWEQFF
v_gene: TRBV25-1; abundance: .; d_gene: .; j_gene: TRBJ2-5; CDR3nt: TGTGCCAGCAGTGATGTTCTGCGGCCAAGGCACTTC; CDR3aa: CASSDVLRPRHF
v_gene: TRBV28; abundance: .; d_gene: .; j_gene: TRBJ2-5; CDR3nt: TGTGCCAGCACCGGGGTTGAGACCCAGTACTTC; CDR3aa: CASTGVETQYF
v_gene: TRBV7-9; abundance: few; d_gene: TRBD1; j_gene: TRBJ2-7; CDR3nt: TGTGCCAGCAGGTCTACAGGGGGAGACGAGCAGTACTTC; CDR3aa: CASRSTGGDEQYF
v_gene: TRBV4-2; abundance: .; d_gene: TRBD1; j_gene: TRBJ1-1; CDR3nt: TGTGCCAGCAGGCAACACCGAACAGGGGAAGCGAACACTGAAGCTTTCTTT; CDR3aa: CASRQHRTGEANTEAFF
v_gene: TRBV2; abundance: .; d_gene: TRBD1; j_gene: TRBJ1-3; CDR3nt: TGTGCCAGCAGTGAGCGGGACAGGGCTATTCCTGGAAACACCATATATTTT; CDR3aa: CASSERDRAIPGNTIYF
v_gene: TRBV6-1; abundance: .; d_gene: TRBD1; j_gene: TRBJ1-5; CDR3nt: TGTGCCAGCAGTGAAAGCGGACAGGGCGTTAGCAATCAGCCCCAGCATTTT; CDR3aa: CASSESGQGVSNQPQHF
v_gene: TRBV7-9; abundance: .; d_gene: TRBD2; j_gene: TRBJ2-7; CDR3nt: TGTGCCAGCAGCGGCGGGACTAGCGGTATTGGGCAGTACTTC; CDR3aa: CASSGGTSGIGQYF
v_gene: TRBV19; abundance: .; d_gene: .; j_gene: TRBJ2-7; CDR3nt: TGTGCCAGTAGTATTGCAGGGGGGCAGGGCTACGAGCAGTACTTC; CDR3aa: CASSIAGGQGYEQYF
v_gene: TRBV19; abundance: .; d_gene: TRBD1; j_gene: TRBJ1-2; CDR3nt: TGTGCCAGTAGTATCGGACAGGGAGGACCCTATGGCTACACCTTC; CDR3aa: CASSIGQGGPYGYTF
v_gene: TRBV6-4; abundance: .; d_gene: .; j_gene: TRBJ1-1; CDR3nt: TGTGCCAGCAGGAGAGGCAGATTAAACACTGAAGCTTTCTTT; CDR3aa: CASRRGRLNTEAFF
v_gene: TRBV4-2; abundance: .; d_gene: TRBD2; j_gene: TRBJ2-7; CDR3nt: TGTGCCAGCAGCCAAGAGACTATAGCGGGGGGAACCTACGAGCAGTACTTC; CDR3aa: CASSQETIAGGTYEQYF
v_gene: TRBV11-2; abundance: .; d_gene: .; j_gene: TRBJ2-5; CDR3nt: TGTGCCACCCGGGGAGGGGGCCAAGCGGGGGTGACCCAGTACTTC; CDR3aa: CATRGGGQAGVTQYF
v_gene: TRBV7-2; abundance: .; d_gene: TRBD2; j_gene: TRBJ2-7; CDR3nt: TGTGCCAGCAGCTTAGTCGCTAGCGGGGGCTCCTACGAGCAGTACTTC; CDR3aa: CASSLVASGGSYEQYF